Detailed here is one TCR beta chain. The antigen remains undetermined. These data are taken from a study of cytomegalovirus exposure and HLA in healthy donors. Study-wide results and limits: In the 120 or so validation repertoires, more than 85% of cluster scores exceeded 0, per a later analysis. The dataset shows that most TCR sequences were rare, while some public TCRs occurred in many donors. The investigators catalogued 164 TCR beta chains as cytomegalovirus-associated.

V trimming: 7 bases; J trimming: 1 base; junction bases outside the gene matches: 4. There are 13 residues in the CDR3. Germline V gene data show CDR1 as MNHNY and CDR2 as SVGAGI (reference sequence). Repertoires were generated with immunoSEQ multiplex PCR, while TCRdb's copy carries only in-frame clones and drops some. This sample yields about 150,000 clones, of which less than 90% are seen a single time; about a fifth belongs to the top ten. The clonotype originates from a man between 18 and 29 years old in good health and CMV-seropositive. Sample: PBMCs. The chain combines TRBV6-6 with TRBJ2-7; 7 positions agree with TRBD2. The chain's CDR3 is CASIPGGSYEQYF. CDR3 coding DNA: TGTGCCAGCATCCCGGGGGGTTCCTACGAGCAGTACTTC.